These 7 T cell receptor beta chains originate from one sample sequenced in a study of control samples from healthy donors and cancer patients (dated by TCRdb to the early 2020s). The method behind the library was the immunoSEQ multiplex PCR assay. What TCRdb holds here is the immuneACCESS table cut down to in-frame rearrangements. Part of the clones is not present; checked against another copy, under half of the missing clones reflect an unresolved V gene, and the others are unexplained. This sample gives about 24,000 clones in total; around 83% of them show up just once. The top ten clonotypes cover around a quarter of the sample. The sequenced sample consisted of PBMCs. The origin of the receptors is a man aged 60-69 years with head and neck cancer.

On this clone itself: The junction differs from germline at one of its ends, possibly a read error. The chain employs TRBV7-8 and TRBJ1-6; weak D call: TRBD1 (5 bases). Germline CDR1 and CDR2: SGHVS and FQNEAQ. This CDR3 spans 16 amino acids. The DNA for the CDR3 is TGTGCCAGCAGCTCCTACCCCGACAGTTATAATTCACCCCCCCACTTT. Translating it yields CASSSYPDSYNSPPHF.

This sequence joins TRBV3-1 (or the pseudogene TRBV3-2) and TRBJ2-2, with 13 bases fitting TRBD2. Germline assignment: CDR1 LGHDT and CDR2 YNNKEL (reference sequence). CDR3 length: 19 amino acids. Trimming took 5 bases from V and 0 from J; bases not matched to a gene: 9. The CDR3 bases are TGTGCCAGCAGCGATAGGACTAGCGGGGGATTCGCGAACACCGGGGAGCTGTTTTTT. Its translation: CASSDRTSGGFANTGELFF.

About this clone itself: One end of the junction does not line up with germline, which may come from a read error. The chain links TRBV20-1 to TRBJ2-7; D is unclear. Per germline, CDR1 DFQATT and CDR2 SNEGSKA (reference sequence). There are 13 residues in the CDR3. The CDR3, as DNA: TGCAGTGCTAGTCAGGTTAGCTCCTATGAGCAGTACTTC. Its translation is CSASQVSSYEQYF.

The chain uses TRBV12-3 or TRBV12-4 and TRBJ1-3; D is possibly TRBD1 (5 bases). V was clipped by 7 bases and J by 0 bases, with 7 bases between them. There are 13 residues in the CDR3. Here the CDR3 DNA reads TGTGCCAGCACTCAGGGCTCTGGAAACACCATATATTTT. Translated: CASTQGSGNTIYF.

V usage is TRBV7-2 and J usage is TRBJ2-7; 7 positions agree with TRBD2. Germline V lookup: CDR1 SGHTA, CDR2 FQGNSA. This CDR3 is built from 15 residues. V lost 2 bases to trimming and J lost 1 base; unmatched junction nucleotides: 5. The CDR3 nucleotides are TGTGCCAGCAGCTTACCTCTAGCGGAATCCTACGAGCAGTACTTC. Its translation: CASSLPLAESYEQYF.

The genes are TRBV5-1 and TRBJ2-1, with D perhaps matching TRBD2 (6 bases). V dropped 4 bases and J dropped 1 base, with 6 bases sitting between them. The CDR3 spans 13 residues. Germline V gene lookup returns CDR1 SGHRS and CDR2 YFSETQ. The CDR3 loop reads CASSRESYNEQFF. As DNA, the CDR3 is TGCGCCAGCAGCCGGGAGTCCTACAATGAGCAGTTCTTC. Filled out from reference TRBV5-1 and TRBJ2-1, the complete variable domain reads KAGVTQTPRYLIKTRGQQVTLSCSPISGHRSVSWYQQTPGQGLQFLFEYFSETQRNKGNFPGRFSGRQFSNSRSEMNVSTLELGDSALYLCASSRESYNEQFFGPGTRLTVL.

The rearrangement joins TRBV7-2 to TRBJ2-7; D remains ambiguous. The CDR3 contains 14 residues. V lost 5 bases and J 4 bases, leaving 15 bases between the germline ends. The germline V gene has CDR1 SGHTA and CDR2 FQGNSA. CDR3 coding DNA: TGTGCCAGCAGCCAAGGCGTACAGCTATACGAGCAGTACTTC. Translating it yields CASSQGVQLYEQYF.